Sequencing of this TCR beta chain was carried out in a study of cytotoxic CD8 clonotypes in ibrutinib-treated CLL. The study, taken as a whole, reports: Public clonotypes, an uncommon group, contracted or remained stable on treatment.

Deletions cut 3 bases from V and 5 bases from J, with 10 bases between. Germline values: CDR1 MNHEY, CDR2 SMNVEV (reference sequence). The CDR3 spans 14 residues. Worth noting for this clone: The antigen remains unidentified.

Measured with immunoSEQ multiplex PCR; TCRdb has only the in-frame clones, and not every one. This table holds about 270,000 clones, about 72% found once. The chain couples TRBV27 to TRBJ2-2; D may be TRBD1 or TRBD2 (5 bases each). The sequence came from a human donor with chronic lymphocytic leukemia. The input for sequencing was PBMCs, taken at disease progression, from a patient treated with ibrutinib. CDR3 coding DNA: TGTGCCAGCAGTTTTGGGTGGGGGACCGGGGAGCTGTTTTTT. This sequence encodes CASSFGWGTGELFF.